Listed here are 13 T cell receptor beta chains from one sample, sequenced in a study of cytomegalovirus exposure and HLA in healthy donors. The PCR ran on 60 Vbeta and 13 Jbeta primers. The data were produced by immunoSEQ multiplex PCR, yet TCRdb's version contains in-frame clones alone and is incomplete. The sample includes some 200,000 clones, 75% to 80% seen only once; the top ten take 1.5% to 2%. The specimen was PBMCs. Receptors originate from a man in his late teens or twenties in good health and CMV-seronegative.

This chain uses TRBV12-5 with TRBJ2-3, with 7 bases identical to TRBD1. The CDR3 contains 17 residues. With V trimmed by 2 bases and J by 0 bases, 8 bases remained unmatched. Germline V lookup: CDR1 LGHNT, CDR2 FRNRAP. The CDR3 here is CASGLTLDRESTDTQYF. The CDR3 DNA follows: TGTGCTAGTGGTTTGACCCTAGACAGGGAGAGCACAGATACGCAGTATTTT.

The genes are TRBV10-3 and TRBJ1-1; 10 bases agree with TRBD1. CDR1 is ENHRY, CDR2 SYGVKD, per germline. V shed 6 bases, J shed 3 bases, and the junction held 13 bases outside the gene matches. The CDR3 is 17 amino acids. CDR3 region: CAISLGQGLHIDTEAFF. In nucleotides, the CDR3 is TGTGCCATCAGCCTGGGACAGGGGTTGCATATCGACACTGAAGCTTTCTTT.

The V gene is TRBV28, the J gene TRBJ2-2; 7 bases map to TRBD1. Germline trimming cut 3 bases from V and 7 bases from J; bases unmatched to any gene: 8. The CDR3 consists of 15 residues. CDR1 is MDHEN, CDR2 SYDVKM, per germline. CDR3 amino acids: CASSFLGQAGGELFF. DNA of the CDR3: TGTGCCAGCAGTTTCTTAGGACAGGCGGGCGGGGAGCTGTTTTTT.

This chain connects TRBV9 to TRBJ1-3, with TRBD1 matching over 8 bases. Germline V gene lookup returns CDR1 SGDLS and CDR2 YYNGEE. This CDR3 comprises 16 residues. Germline trimming cut 0 bases from V and 0 bases from J; bases unmatched to any gene: 2. CDR3 coding DNA: TGTGCCAGCAGCGTAGATACAGGGGGCTCTGGAAACACCATATATTTT. Translating it yields CASSVDTGGSGNTIYF.

The CDR3 sequence: CASSFFRDRNTEAFF. In DNA form, the CDR3 reads TGTGCCAGCAGCTTCTTCCGGGACAGGAACACTGAAGCTTTCTTT. This chain joins TRBV5-6 and TRBJ1-1; TRBD1 aligns across 7 bases. Germline CDR1 is SGHDT and CDR2 is YYEEEE. The CDR3 sequence is 15 residues long. V shed 2 bases, J shed 1 base, and the junction held 5 bases outside the gene matches.

This chain joins TRBV6-6 and TRBJ2-7; 9 nucleotides match TRBD2. From germline, CDR1 is MNHNY and CDR2 SVGAGI (reference sequence). V trimming: 2 bases; J trimming: 5 bases; junction bases outside the gene matches: 7. The CDR3 covers 15 residues. CDR3 amino acids: CASSYPRTSVDEQYF. DNA for the CDR3: TGTGCCAGCAGTTACCCTCGGACTAGCGTGGACGAGCAGTACTTC.

V and J are TRBV7-6 and TRBJ1-2; 11 bases align to TRBD1. The CDR3 spans 16 residues. The V segment lost 1 base and the J segment 2 bases; nucleotides outside the gene matches: 3. Germline V gene data show CDR1 as SGHVS and CDR2 as FNYEAQ. The CDR3 DNA follows: TGTGCCAGCAGCTTAGACCGGGACAGGGGGAACTATGGCTACACCTTC. Translating gives CASSLDRDRGNYGYTF.

This chain joins TRBV7-2 and TRBJ1-1; tentatively, D is TRBD1 (6 bases). The CDR3 runs to 13 residues. With 5 bases removed from V and 9 bases from J, the gap between germline ends came to 16 bases. CDR1 is SGHTA, CDR2 FQGNSA, per germline. The CDR3 sequence is CASSPGGAGKAFF. As DNA, the CDR3 is TGTGCCAGCAGCCCCGGGGGGGCAGGGAAAGCTTTCTTT. Full variable domain (outside the CDR3, taken from reference TRBV7-2 and TRBJ1-1): GAGVSQSPSNKVTEKGKDVELRCDPISGHTALYWYRQSLGQGLEFLIYFQGNSAPDKSGLPSDRFSAERTGGSVSTLTIQRTQQEDSAVYLCASSPGGAGKAFFGQGTRLTVV.

The chain combines TRBV2 with TRBJ2-3; 9 bases map to TRBD1. CDR3 length: 16 amino acids. With V trimmed by 2 bases and J by 0 bases, 3 bases remained unmatched. CDR1 and CDR2 (germline): SNHLY, FYNNEI. For the CDR3, the DNA is TGTGCCAGCAGTGAATTGGGGACAGGGAGCACAGATACGCAGTATTTT. It is translated as CASSELGTGSTDTQYF.

The chain joins TRBV4-3 to TRBJ2-2, with a tentative D call TRBD2 (5 bases). V dropped 0 bases and J dropped 1 base, with 12 bases sitting between them. The CDR3 covers 17 residues. Germline V CDR1 and CDR2: LGHNA, YSLEER. CDR3 protein: CASSQEPGMGNTGELFF. The CDR3 DNA is TGCGCCAGCAGCCAAGAACCGGGAATGGGGAACACCGGGGAGCTGTTTTTT.

The V gene is TRBV11-3, the J gene TRBJ2-7; D gene uncertain. Germline CDR1 reads SGHNT; CDR2 reads YENEEA. CDR3 size: 14 residues. V lost 5 bases and J lost 4, with 15 bases in between. CDR3 coding DNA: TGTGCCAGCAGCCCAGGCGCCAAATCTTACGAGCAGTACTTC. The encoded protein is CASSPGAKSYEQYF.

The CDR3 loop is CASRTQGEIGNEQFF. Here the CDR3 DNA reads TGTGCCAGCAGGACACAGGGGGAGATCGGCAATGAGCAGTTCTTC. This chain uses TRBV5-6 with TRBJ2-1, with 8 bases matching TRBD1. The germline gives CDR1 SGHDT, CDR2 YYEEEE. Trimming took 5 bases from V and 6 from J; bases not matched to a gene: 10. This CDR3 is 15 amino acids long.

This chain links TRBV29-1 with TRBJ1-1; D not certain. The V and J ends lost 3 bases and 5 bases respectively, with 4 bases between them. The CDR3 is made up of 10 amino acids. Germline assignment: CDR1 SQVTM and CDR2 ANQGSEA. CDR3 amino acids: CSVDQTEAFF. For the CDR3, the DNA is TGCAGCGTTGATCAGACTGAAGCTTTCTTT.